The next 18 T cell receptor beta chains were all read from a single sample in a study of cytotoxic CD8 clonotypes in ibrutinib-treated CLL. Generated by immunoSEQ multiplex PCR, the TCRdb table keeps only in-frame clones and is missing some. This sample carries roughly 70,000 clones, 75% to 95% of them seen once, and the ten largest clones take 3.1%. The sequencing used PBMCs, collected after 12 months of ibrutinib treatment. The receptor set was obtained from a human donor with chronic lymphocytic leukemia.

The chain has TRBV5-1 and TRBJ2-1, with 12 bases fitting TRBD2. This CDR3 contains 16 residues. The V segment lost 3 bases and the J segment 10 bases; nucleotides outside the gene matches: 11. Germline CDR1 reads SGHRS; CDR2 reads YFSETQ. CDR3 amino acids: CASSSQEGLAGQEQFF. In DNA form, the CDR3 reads TGCGCCAGCAGCTCGCAGGAAGGACTAGCGGGACAGGAGCAGTTCTTC.

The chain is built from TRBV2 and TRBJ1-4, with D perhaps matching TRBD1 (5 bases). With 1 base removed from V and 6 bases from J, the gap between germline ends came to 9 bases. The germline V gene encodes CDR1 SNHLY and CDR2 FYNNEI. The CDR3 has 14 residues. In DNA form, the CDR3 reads TGTGCCAGCAGTGAAGGAGGGGTCGATGAAAAACTGTTTTTT. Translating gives CASSEGGVDEKLFF.

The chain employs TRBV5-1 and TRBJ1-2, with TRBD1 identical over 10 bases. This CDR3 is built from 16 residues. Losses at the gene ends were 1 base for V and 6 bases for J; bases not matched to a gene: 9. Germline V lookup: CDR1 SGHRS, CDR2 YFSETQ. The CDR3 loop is CASSLTRDRGIDGYTF. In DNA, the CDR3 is TGCGCCAGCAGCTTGACCCGGGACAGGGGAATTGATGGCTACACCTTC.

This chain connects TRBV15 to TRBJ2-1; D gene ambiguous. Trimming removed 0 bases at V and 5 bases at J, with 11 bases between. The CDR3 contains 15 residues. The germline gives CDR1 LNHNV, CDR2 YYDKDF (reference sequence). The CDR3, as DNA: TGTGCCACCAGCAGAGATCGGGCTTGGGACAATGAGCAGTTCTTC. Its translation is CATSRDRAWDNEQFF.

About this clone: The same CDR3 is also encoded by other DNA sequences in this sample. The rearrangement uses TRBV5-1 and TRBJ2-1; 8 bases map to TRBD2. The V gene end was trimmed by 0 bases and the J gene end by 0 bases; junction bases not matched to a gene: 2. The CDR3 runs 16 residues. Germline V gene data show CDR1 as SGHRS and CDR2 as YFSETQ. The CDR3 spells CASSLAGGGSYNEQFF. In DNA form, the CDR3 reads TGCGCCAGCAGCTTGGCGGGGGGGGGCTCCTACAATGAGCAGTTCTTC.

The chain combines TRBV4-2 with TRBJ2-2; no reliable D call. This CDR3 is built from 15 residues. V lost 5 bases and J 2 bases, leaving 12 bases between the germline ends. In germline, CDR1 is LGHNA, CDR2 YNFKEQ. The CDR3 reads CASSFRIRNTGELFF. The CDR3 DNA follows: TGTGCCAGCAGCTTTCGGATACGCAACACCGGGGAGCTGTTTTTT.

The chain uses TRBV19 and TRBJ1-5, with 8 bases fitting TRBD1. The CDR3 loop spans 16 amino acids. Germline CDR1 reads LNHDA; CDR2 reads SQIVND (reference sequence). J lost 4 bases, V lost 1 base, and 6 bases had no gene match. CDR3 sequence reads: CASSIGHGDRNQPQHF. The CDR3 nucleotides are TGTGCCAGTAGTATAGGACATGGGGACAGGAATCAGCCCCAGCATTTT.

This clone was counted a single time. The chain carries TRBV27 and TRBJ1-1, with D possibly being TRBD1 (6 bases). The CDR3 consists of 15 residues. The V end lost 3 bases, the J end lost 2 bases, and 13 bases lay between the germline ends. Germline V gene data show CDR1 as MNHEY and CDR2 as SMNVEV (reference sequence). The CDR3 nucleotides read TGTGCCAGCAGTTTTTCGGGGGCGGCTAACACTGAAGCTTTCTTT. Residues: CASSFSGAANTEAFF.

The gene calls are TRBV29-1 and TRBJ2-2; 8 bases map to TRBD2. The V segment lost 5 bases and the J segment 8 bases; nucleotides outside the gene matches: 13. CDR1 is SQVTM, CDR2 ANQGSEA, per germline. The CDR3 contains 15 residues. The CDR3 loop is CSVRMLREDGGELFF. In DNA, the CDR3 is TGCAGCGTTAGGATGCTGCGGGAGGACGGAGGGGAGCTGTTTTTT.

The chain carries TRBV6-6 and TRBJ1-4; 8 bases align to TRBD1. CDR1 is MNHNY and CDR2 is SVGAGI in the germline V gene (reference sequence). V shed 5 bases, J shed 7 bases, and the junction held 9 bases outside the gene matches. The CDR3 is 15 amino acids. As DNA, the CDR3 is TGTGCCAGCAGTCTTCGACAGGGGTCGGGTGAAAAACTGTTTTTT. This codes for CASSLRQGSGEKLFF.

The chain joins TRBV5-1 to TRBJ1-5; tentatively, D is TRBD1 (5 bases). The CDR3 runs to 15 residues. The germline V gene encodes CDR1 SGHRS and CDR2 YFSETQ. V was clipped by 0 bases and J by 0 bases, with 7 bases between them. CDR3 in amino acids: CASSLGGFSNQPQHF. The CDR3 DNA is TGCGCCAGCAGCTTGGGGGGGTTTAGCAATCAGCCCCAGCATTTT.

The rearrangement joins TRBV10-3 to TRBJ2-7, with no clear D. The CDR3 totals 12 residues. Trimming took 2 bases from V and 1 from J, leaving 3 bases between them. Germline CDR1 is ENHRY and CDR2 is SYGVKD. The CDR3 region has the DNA TGTGCCATCAGTGAGGGGTCCTACGAGCAGTACTTC. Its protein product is CAISEGSYEQYF.

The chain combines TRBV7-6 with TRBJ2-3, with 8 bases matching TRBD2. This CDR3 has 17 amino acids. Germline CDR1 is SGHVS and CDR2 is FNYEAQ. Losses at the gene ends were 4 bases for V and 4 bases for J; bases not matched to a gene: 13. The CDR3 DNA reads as TGTGCCAGCAGCTACAGGCGGGGAGCGGGAGTTTCAGATACGCAGTATTTT. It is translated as CASSYRRGAGVSDTQYF. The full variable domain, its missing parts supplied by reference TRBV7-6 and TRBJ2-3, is GAGVSQSPRYKVTKRGQDVALRCDPISGHVSLYWYRQALGQGPEFLTYFNYEAQQDKSGLPNDRFSAERPEGSISTLTIQRTEQRDSAMYRCASSYRRGAGVSDTQYFGPGTRLTVL.

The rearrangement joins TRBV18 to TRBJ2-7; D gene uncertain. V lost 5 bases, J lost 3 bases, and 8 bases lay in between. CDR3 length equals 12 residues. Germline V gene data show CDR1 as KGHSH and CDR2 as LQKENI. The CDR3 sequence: CASSLQGYEQYF. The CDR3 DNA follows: TGTGCCAGCTCATTACAAGGCTACGAGCAGTACTTC.

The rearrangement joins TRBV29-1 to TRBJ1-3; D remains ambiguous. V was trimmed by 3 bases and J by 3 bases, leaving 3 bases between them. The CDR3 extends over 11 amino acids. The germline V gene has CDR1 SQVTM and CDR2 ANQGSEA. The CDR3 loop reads CSVERGNTIYF. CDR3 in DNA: TGCAGCGTTGAGCGTGGAAACACCATATATTTT.

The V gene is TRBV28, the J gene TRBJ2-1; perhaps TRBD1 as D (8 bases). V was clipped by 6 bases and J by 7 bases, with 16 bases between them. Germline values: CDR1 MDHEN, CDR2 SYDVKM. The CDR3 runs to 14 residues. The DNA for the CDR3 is TGTGCCAGCAGCTTAGGGGGGGACAGGAATGAGCAGTTCTTC. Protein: CASSLGGDRNEQFF.

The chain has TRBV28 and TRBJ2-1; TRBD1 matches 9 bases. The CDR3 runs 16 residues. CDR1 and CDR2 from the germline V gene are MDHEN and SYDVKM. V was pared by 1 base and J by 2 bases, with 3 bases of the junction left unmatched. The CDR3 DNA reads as TGTGCCAGCAGTTTATTTGGGACAGGGCCCTACAATGAGCAGTTCTTC. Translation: CASSLFGTGPYNEQFF.

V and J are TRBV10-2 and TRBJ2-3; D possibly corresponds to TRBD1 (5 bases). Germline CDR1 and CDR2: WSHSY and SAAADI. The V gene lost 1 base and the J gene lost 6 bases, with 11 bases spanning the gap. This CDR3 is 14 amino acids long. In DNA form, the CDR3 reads TGCGCCAGCAGTGAGTTACAGGTTTTGGATACGCAGTATTTT. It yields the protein CASSELQVLDTQYF.